Each of the 30 T cell receptor beta chains below was sequenced from the same sample in a study of immune characterization of retroperitoneal liposarcoma (dated by TCRdb to the late 2010s). The library was prepared using PCR. The sequencing machine was a NextSeq 500. TCRdb trimmed the raw reads at Q25, called clones with MiXCR and kept productive beta chains. For every CDR3 protein sequence, its rows merge into one entry that carries the most common genes and DNA. Here the sample has fewer than 11,000 distinct CDR3 sequences; about 30% occur a single time. The leading ten clones occupy around 8.4% of the sample. Sequencing was done on a sample of tumor tissue. These receptor sequences come from a male donor with retroperitoneal liposarcoma.

This chain connects TRBV6-1 to TRBJ2-1; D call uncertain. Trimming pared 2 bases from V and 6 bases from J, leaving 5 bases between. The CDR3 runs to 12 residues. CDR1 is MNHNS and CDR2 is SASEGT in the germline V gene. DNA for the CDR3: TGTGCCAGCAGTGAATACAGCAATGAGCAGTTCTTC. Protein sequence: CASSEYSNEQFF.

This clonotype was detected ten times or more. The V and J genes are TRBV7-2 and TRBJ2-2, with 16 bases aligning to TRBD2. CDR1 is SGHTA and CDR2 is FQGNSA in the germline V gene. There are 16 residues in the CDR3. V was clipped by 9 bases and J by 6 bases; unmatched bases: 7. The CDR3 reads CASLGTSGRAAGELFF. The CDR3 DNA reads as TGTGCCAGTTTGGGGACTAGCGGGAGGGCCGCCGGGGAGCTGTTTTTT.

The rearrangement links TRBV6-9 to TRBJ1-1; 9 bases align to TRBD1. Looked up from germline, CDR1 is MNHGY and CDR2 is SVAAGI. The J segment lost 5 bases and the V segment lost 10 bases, leaving 8 bases of the junction unmatched. The CDR3 length is 13 residues. DNA for the CDR3: TGTGCCACCTCGAAGACAGGGGGGACTGAAGCTTTCTTT. This sequence encodes CATSKTGGTEAFF.

The genes are TRBV11-2 and TRBJ2-1; D unresolved. The tail of the sequence fits TRBJ2-5 better, so the J call may be wrong. Germline lookup yields CDR1 SGHAT and CDR2 FQNNGV. This CDR3 has 14 residues. The CDR3 bases are TGTGCCAGCAGCTACGACATCTACCAAGAGACCCAGTACTTC. It is translated as CASSYDIYQETQYF.

The chain links TRBV5-3 to TRBJ2-1; the match to TRBD1 covers 8 bases. TRBV5-3 belongs to the ORF category, with a function that is uncertain. The CDR3 totals 19 residues. V was pared by 8 bases and J by 0 bases, with 19 bases of the junction left unmatched. CDR3 amino acids: CASSHGQGFFIDSYNEQFF. The CDR3 nucleotides read TGTGCCAGCAGCCATGGACAGGGTTTTTTCATTGACTCCTACAATGAGCAGTTCTTC.

This chain connects TRBV10-3 to TRBJ2-1; D uncertain. V dropped 6 bases and J dropped 3 bases, with 12 bases sitting between them. The germline V gene has CDR1 ENHRY and CDR2 SYGVKD. The CDR3 loop spans 14 amino acids. CDR3 nucleotides: TGTGCCATCAGCCCCGGGCAAAACTACAATGAGCAGTTCTTC. Its translation is CAISPGQNYNEQFF.

This clonotype was recorded at least ten times. This chain connects TRBV12-5 to TRBJ2-4; no firm D call. Deletions cut 5 bases from V and 13 bases from J, with 12 bases between. Germline V gene data show CDR1 as LGHNT and CDR2 as FRNRAP. The CDR3 length is 11 residues. The CDR3 sequence: CASGQMMYQYF. For the CDR3, the DNA is TGTGCTAGTGGTCAGATGATGTACCAGTACTTC.

By frequency in the sample, this clonotype is medium-sized (0.01 to 0.1%). This sequence joins TRBV6-1 and TRBJ2-1, with a weak D call TRBD1 (5 bases). Germline CDR1 reads MNHNS; CDR2 reads SASEGT. The CDR3 is 13 amino acids. The ends were cut back, 8 bases at V and 10 bases at J, with 18 bases in the middle. This chain's CDR3 is CASYRNGYYEQFF. In DNA form, the CDR3 reads TGTGCCAGCTACAGGAACGGATACTACGAGCAGTTCTTC.

By share of the sample, this clonotype is medium-sized. The V gene is TRBV6-1, the J gene TRBJ2-3, with 8 bases identical to TRBD1. Germline CDR1 reads MNHNS; CDR2 reads SASEGT. With 7 bases clipped from V and 3 bases from J, the junction kept 6 bases outside the gene matches. This CDR3 spans 14 amino acids. The CDR3 coding sequence is TGTGCCAGCACCCTTGGGACAGGAACAGATACGCAGTATTTT. It translates to CASTLGTGTDTQYF.

The sample holds one count of this clonotype. The CDR3 coding sequence is TGCGCCAGCAACTTAGACCGGGACACTCGAAACGAGCAGTACTTC. Residues: CASNLDRDTRNEQYF. The chain uses TRBV4-1 and TRBJ2-7; tentative D call: TRBD1 (6 bases). V shed 7 bases and J shed 5 bases, with 21 bases lying between them. Germline-derived CDR1 and CDR2 are MGHRA and YSYEKL. CDR3 length: 15 amino acids.

This chain connects TRBV5-6 to TRBJ2-1; 10 nucleotides line up with TRBD2. The CDR3 is 17 residues long. Germline assignment: CDR1 SGHDT and CDR2 YYEEEE. V gave up 0 bases and J gave up 10 bases; unmatched junction bases: 13. CDR3 DNA sequence: TGTGCCAGCAGCTTGGGGACTAGCGGCCTAGGGGGGGTCGAGCAGTTCTTC. Amino acids: CASSLGTSGLGGVEQFF.

The V gene is TRBV10-1, the J gene TRBJ2-5; D might be TRBD2 (5 bases). This CDR3 is built from 15 residues. V was clipped by 4 bases and J by 11 bases, with 23 bases between them. Germline V gene sequence: CDR1 WNHNN, CDR2 SYGVQD (reference sequence). This chain's CDR3 is CASSASEGPYNEQYF. Here the CDR3 DNA reads TGCGCCAGCAGTGCCTCAGAGGGCCCCTACAATGAGCAGTACTTC.

By share of the sample, this clonotype is medium-sized (0.01 to 0.1%). V usage is TRBV7-3 and J usage is TRBJ2-1; 10 bases are shared with TRBD2. The J call may not be correct, given that the DNA end is closer to TRBJ2-7. This CDR3 region has 15 residues. Germline values: CDR1 SGHTA, CDR2 FQGTGA. The DNA for the CDR3 is TGTGCCAGCAGTTCACCGGGACTAGCGATCAATGAGCAGTACTTC. Amino acid sequence: CASSSPGLAINEQYF.

This clonotype was seen only a few times. The rearrangement links TRBV24-1 to TRBJ2-5; 8 bases align to TRBD1. Matching the DNA end better, TRBJ2-1 makes the J call doubtful. Germline V CDR1 and CDR2: KGHDR, SFDVKD. The CDR3 extends over 13 amino acids. CDR3 DNA: TGTGCCACCAGTGATTTCTCCGGGACAGGGCAGTTCTTC. It is translated as CATSDFSGTGQFF.

This clonotype was seen at least ten times. The chain combines TRBV7-2 with TRBJ2-1; perhaps TRBD2 as D (6 bases). The CDR3 is made up of 16 amino acids. Germline V gene data show CDR1 as SGHTA and CDR2 as FQGNSA. Trimming removed 4 bases from V and 13 bases from J, with 26 bases in between. The DNA of the CDR3 is TGTGCCAGCAGCTACCGCGGGGCCGGAGCCAAAAACATTCAGTTCTTC. The encoded protein is CASSYRGAGAKNIQFF.

The V and J genes are TRBV6-1 and TRBJ2-1, with a tentative D call TRBD2 (7 bases). CDR1 and CDR2 (germline): MNHNS, SASEGT. The V and J ends lost 7 bases and 5 bases respectively, with 18 bases between them. This CDR3 is 15 amino acids long. CDR3 nucleotide sequence: TGTGCCAGCACCCCAAGGGGGGGATGGGACAATGAGCAGTTCTTC. Its translation: CASTPRGGWDNEQFF.

This clonotype is labeled large. This sequence joins TRBV7-2 and TRBJ2-7, with 8 bases lining up with TRBD2. The germline gives CDR1 SGHTA, CDR2 FQGNSA. Germline trimming cut 7 bases from V and 2 bases from J; bases unmatched to any gene: 10. The CDR3 sequence is 15 residues long. CDR3 sequence: CASNPGGTITYEQYF. CDR3 bases: TGTGCCAGCAATCCGGGGGGGACCATAACCTACGAGCAGTACTTC. The full variable domain, in which reference TRBV7-2 and TRBJ2-7 provide the parts outside the CDR3, is GAGVSQSPSNKVTEKGKDVELRCDPISGHTALYWYRQSLGQGLEFLIYFQGNSAPDKSGLPSDRFSAERTGGSVSTLTIQRTQQEDSAVYLCASNPGGTITYEQYFGPGTRLTVT.

In this sample, this clonotype is medium-sized. V gene TRBV6-1 combines with J gene TRBJ2-1, with no clear D. V dropped 5 bases and J dropped 10 bases, with 15 bases sitting between them. Germline CDR1 reads MNHNS; CDR2 reads SASEGT. The CDR3 runs to 13 residues. CDR3 protein: CASSQNSRYEQFF. In DNA, the CDR3 is TGTGCCAGCAGTCAAAACTCCCGCTACGAGCAGTTCTTC.

In this sample, this clonotype is medium-sized (0.01 to 0.1%). This rearrangement joins TRBV6-1 to TRBJ2-1, with 10 bases matching TRBD2. The CDR3 extends over 15 amino acids. Trimming cost V 6 bases and J 6 bases; bases outside gene matches: 8. Germline CDR1 MNHNS, CDR2 SASEGT. CDR3 protein: CASRKKAGGPNEQFF. The CDR3 coding sequence is TGTGCCAGCAGAAAAAAAGCGGGGGGGCCCAATGAGCAGTTCTTC.

This chain joins TRBV4-1 and TRBJ1-4; no clear D. V dropped 0 bases and J dropped 10 bases, with 15 bases sitting between them. There are 15 residues in the CDR3. Germline V lookup: CDR1 MGHRA, CDR2 YSYEKL. CDR3 residues: CASSQEVGYGRKLFF. In DNA, the CDR3 is TGCGCCAGCAGCCAAGAAGTGGGGTACGGAAGAAAACTGTTTTTT.

This clonotype was detected only a few times. The chain joins TRBV6-1 to TRBJ1-1; D is possibly TRBD1 (6 bases). Germline V lookup: CDR1 MNHNS, CDR2 SASEGT. This CDR3 has 14 residues. Trimming stripped 6 bases from V and 2 bases from J, with 13 bases between. As DNA, the CDR3 is TGTGCCAGCAGCCTGAACAGGGAAAACACTGAAGCTTTCTTT. This codes for CASSLNRENTEAFF.

This clonotype is medium-sized. DNA of the CDR3: TGTGCCAGCAGCTTAGTCCTAGCGGGGGGTTATATCTACAATGAGCAGTTCTTC. Translated, it gives CASSLVLAGGYIYNEQFF. The chain joins TRBV7-8 to TRBJ2-1, with TRBD2 matching over 11 bases. Per germline, CDR1 SGHVS and CDR2 FQNEAQ. The V and J ends lost 1 base and 3 bases, in that order; junction bases with no gene match: 8. CDR3 length equals 18 residues.

Note on this clonotype: Its ends do not fully match the called genes, so a read error is possible. The chain couples TRBV11-2 to TRBJ2-5, with D maybe TRBD1 (6 bases). Per the germline V gene, CDR1 is SGHAT and CDR2 is FQNNGV. This CDR3 is 15 amino acids long. This CDR3 is CASRGGYGIQESQYF. Here the CDR3 DNA reads TGTGCCAGCAGAGGGGGATACGGCATCCAAGAGAGCCAGTACTTC.

Remarks on this clonotype: The junction departs from germline at one end; a sequencing error may be responsible. The gene calls are TRBV6-1 and TRBJ2-7; D not certain. Germline V gene sequence: CDR1 MNHNS, CDR2 SASEGT. CDR3 size: 15 residues. The CDR3 reads CASSEVLLISYEQYF. The CDR3 coding sequence is TGTGCCAGCAGTGAAGTACTACTCATCTCCTACGAACAGTACTTC.

This clonotype was seen at least ten times. The gene calls are TRBV7-6 and TRBJ1-3; no firm D call. The V and J ends lost 2 bases and 4 bases respectively, with 6 bases between them. This CDR3 region has 13 residues. Looked up from germline, CDR1 is SGHVS and CDR2 is FNYEAQ. In DNA, the CDR3 is TGTGCCAGCAGCTTAACGGAGGGAAACACCATATATTTT. Translated, it gives CASSLTEGNTIYF.

By sample share, this clonotype is medium-sized. The chain combines TRBV7-2 with TRBJ2-3, with unresolved D. Trimming stripped 5 bases from V and 10 bases from J, with 13 bases between. Per germline, CDR1 SGHTA and CDR2 FQGNSA. The CDR3 is 12 residues long. The CDR3 loop is CASSAPSLSQYF. The CDR3 DNA sequence: TGTGCCAGCAGCGCCCCTAGTCTTTCGCAGTATTTT. The full variable domain, its missing parts supplied by reference TRBV7-2 and TRBJ2-3, is GAGVSQSPSNKVTEKGKDVELRCDPISGHTALYWYRQSLGQGLEFLIYFQGNSAPDKSGLPSDRFSAERTGGSVSTLTIQRTQQEDSAVYLCASSAPSLSQYFGPGTRLTVL.

Only a few counts were recorded for this clonotype. V usage is TRBV11-3 and J usage is TRBJ2-1, with 11 bases lining up with TRBD2. The CDR3 has 15 residues. The V gene's germline CDR1 is SGHNT and CDR2 YENEEA. The junction had 14 bases not matched to a gene; V was cut back by 6 bases and J by 13 bases. DNA for the CDR3: TGTGCCAGCAGTTTCCTAGCGGGAGGACAAGAGACCCAGTTCTTC. Residues: CASSFLAGGQETQFF. Variable domain in full (rest from reference TRBV11-3 and TRBJ2-1): EAGVVQSPRYKIIEKKQPVAFWCNPISGHNTLYWYLQNLGQGPELLIRYENEEAVDDSQLPKDRFSAERLKGVDSTLKIQPAELGDSAVYLCASSFLAGGQETQFFGPGTRLTVL.

The V and J genes are TRBV6-1 and TRBJ2-7, with D tentatively TRBD1 or TRBD2 (5 bases each). Germline V gene data show CDR1 as MNHNS and CDR2 as SASEGT. This CDR3 comprises 15 residues. V gave up 5 bases and J gave up 7 bases, with 21 bases separating them. The CDR3 loop reads CASSPGTSWTGEQYF. CDR3 DNA sequence: TGTGCCAGCAGTCCGGGGACCTCCTGGACCGGGGAGCAGTACTTC.

The V gene is TRBV6-1, the J gene TRBJ1-1; D perhaps matches TRBD1 (5 bases). From germline, CDR1 is MNHNS and CDR2 SASEGT. Trimming removed 4 bases at V and 11 bases at J, with 17 bases between. There are 13 residues in the CDR3. DNA for the CDR3: TGTGCCAGCAGTGTAGATGGTGGGGCGAGGGCTTTCTTT. As protein: CASSVDGGARAFF.

The chain recombines TRBV12-3 or TRBV12-4 with TRBJ2-1; possibly TRBD2 for D (6 bases). There are 13 residues in the CDR3. V gave up 2 bases and J gave up 7 bases, with 9 bases separating them. The CDR3 DNA follows: TGTGCCAGCAGTTTAACTAGCATGAATGAGCAGTTCTTC. Amino acid sequence: CASSLTSMNEQFF.